Sequencing of this T cell receptor beta chain was carried out in a study of blood T cell repertoires in COVID-19. J gave up 7 bases and V 4 bases, and 9 bases lay outside the gene matches. Germline V lookup: CDR1 SGHDT, CDR2 YYEEEE. The CDR3 extends over 16 amino acids. Here immunoSEQ multiplex PCR was the method, and the copy in TCRdb shows in-frame clones only, minus some. This table holds some 170,000 clones, roughly 90% found once. This TCR was sampled from a woman in her 50s with acute or convalescent COVID-19. The chain recombines TRBV5-6 with TRBJ1-6; 9 nucleotides match TRBD1. Sequencing was performed on peripheral blood. The CDR3 bases are TGTGCCAGCAGCCTCACCGGGACAGGGTGGAATTCACCCCTCCACTTT. Amino acid sequence: CASSLTGTGWNSPLHF. The full variable domain, rest sourced from reference TRBV5-6 and TRBJ1-6, is DAGVTQSPTHLIKTRGQQVTLRCSPKSGHDTVSWYQQALGQGPQFIFQYYEEEERQRGNFPDRFSGHQFPNYSSELNVNALLLGDSALYLCASSLTGTGWNSPLHFGNGTRLTVT.